A selection of T cell receptor beta chains follows, all from one sample in a study of spatial heterogeneity in lung cancer. TCRdb fed the 5' RACE reads into MiXCR, producing one record per CDR3 protein. The sample contains under 25,000 distinct CDR3 sequences, approximately 7.2% of which appear only once. The sequencing here drew on PBMCs, taken at surgery. The receptors shown here come from a male donor with early-stage non-small cell lung cancer. Each CDR3 is given with its conserved first and last residue. Size is stated for part of the rows, as once, few or many counts, or as a class when the clone is expanded.

TRBV20-1,13,medium-sized,CSARDARNTEAFF
TRBV7-2,15,many,CASSSRQGGGETQYF
TRBV21-1,14,many,CASEAHRASYEQYF
TRBV2,14,many,CASRKGTSNQPQHF
TRBV20-1,17,many,CSAERGSGTSSYNEQFF
TRBV2,14,many,CASSTGGAGNEQFF
TRBV12-3/TRBV12-4,14,few,CASSLGDGYSPLHF
TRBV20-1,11,.,CSASGPYEQYF
TRBV20-1,13,.,CSARGDSNQPQHF
TRBV5-1,17,.,CASSLDLTGGANYGYTF
TRBV2,15,few,CASSEDRLGGYEQYF
TRBV27,18,many,CASSFRGLAGGPADTQYF
TRBV7-9,13,many,CASSPKGPYEQYF
TRBV2,13,many,CASSGTKDYGYTF
TRBV7-3,16,.,CASSPGLAGPGGEQFF
TRBV12-3/TRBV12-4,16,.,CASSFSASGSSYEQYF
TRBV12-5,15,.,CASGLVQDSGNTIYF
TRBV20-1,14,.,CSARSRGGLDEQFF
TRBV27,15,many,CASSPDRLNTDTQYF
TRBV20-1,15,many,CSAGAGGGFYNEQFF
TRBV6-2/TRBV6-3,15,many,CASSYAGTGNQPQHF
TRBV4-2,15,few,CASSQEWGDADTQYF
TRBV6-5,12,.,CASRDGTGEQYF
TRBV4-1,15,many,CASSFSATSTDTQYF
TRBV20-1,14,.,CSAILAVRTDTQYF
TRBV28,13,many,CASSLWSYNEQFF
TRBV27,13,many,CASSFPGGAGYTF
TRBV24-1,16,medium-sized,CATSEHRTGSNQPQHF
TRBV12-3/TRBV12-4,13,few,CASAGQGRTEAFF
TRBV7-9,13,.,CASSYSPGSKAFF
TRBV28,13,many,CASSPRGRAEAFF
TRBV20-1,13,.,CSARLAGLYEQYF
TRBV6-1,15,many,CASSEEDAITDTQYF
TRBV28,12,many,CASTEGAYEQYF
TRBV10-3,14,many,CAISSGGSYNEQFF
TRBV20-1,16,few,CSARDVGSGGSNEQFF
TRBV5-1,14,many,CASRSDIQGNEQYF
TRBV7-9,15,many,CASSSRGRGQETQYF
TRBV12-3/TRBV12-4,14,.,CASRQGGTSYEQYF
TRBV6-1,14,many,CASVRGGESDEQYF